This TCR beta chain originates from a study of T-cell memory formation after mild COVID-19 (dated by TCRdb to about 2021). As for the study more broadly: Most TCR sequence clusters were specific to one of the two donors. Two young, previously healthy adult volunteers, one female and one male, were included in the cohort. In a couple of donors, T-cell clones that expanded and contracted after mild COVID-19 were followed by sequencing TCRalpha and TCRbeta repertoires longitudinally. The research as a whole found: SARS-CoV-2 specificity of the second-wave clones peaking on day 37 was not confirmed. Only a couple of mild cases were covered in the study, and larger cohorts including severe cases with pre-infection samples were considered necessary. Some responding clones were found in pre-infection memory, which suggests that pre-existing cross-reactive memory T cells took part in the SARS-CoV-2 response. Balanced CD4/CD8 phenotypes were observed for clones contracting from day 15 to 85, whereas a bias towards CD4+ was observed for a second wave of clones expanding from day 15 to 37. Contracting CD4+ clones turned up mainly in the CM and EM memory subsets, whereas EMRA was where CD8+ clones were enriched.

In the case of this clonotype: The antigen it recognizes is unknown. Base qualities were left out, and no much larger clone turns up one base away.

PBMCs were isolated by Ficoll-Paque density gradient centrifugation. The instrument given in TCRdb is Illumina NovaSeq 6000. TCRalpha and TCRbeta cDNA libraries were constructed by 5'RACE with constant-segment primers, with sample barcodes and unique molecular identifiers being introduced. Trizol reagent was used to extract RNA from every sample. Libraries were amplified in two PCR steps, with a second sample barcode and Illumina TruSeq adapters added in the second step. Libraries were sequenced on an Illumina NovaSeq with 2 x 150 bp paired-end reads. The paper's processing steps were these. Reads were demultiplexed and collapsed into UMI-guided consensus sequences with migec v1.2.7. Using mixcr v2.1.11, UMI consensuses were aligned to TRA and TRB V and J templates and then assembled into clonotypes. A clonotype was counted as expanded or contracted only when both edgeR and NoisET called the clonotype significant, with the noise models trained on biological replicates. For edgeR calls, a false discovery rate-adjusted p below 0.01 and a log2 fold-change threshold of 1 were applied. As an exploratory analysis of dynamics, max-normalized trajectories of the 1000 most abundant clonotypes were examined with PCA combined with hierarchical clustering. Separately sequenced CD4+ and CD8+ repertoires were used to assign a CD4 or CD8 phenotype to each responding clone. TCRdb trimmed public reads at Q25 via fastp, called clones via MiXCR and kept in-frame beta chains. Rows merge per CDR3 protein into single entries with the most common DNA and genes. TCRdb, not the authors, supplied the V and J calls. In this sample the table shows some 150,000 distinct CDR3 sequences, about a fifth of which occur a single time. Of the sample, approximately 2.3% is held by the ten largest clones.

The germline V gene yields KGHSH for CDR1 and LQKENI for CDR2. Inclusive of the bounding cysteine and phenylalanine, the CDR3 is 17 residues long. Just the 51-base CDR3 DNA is kept, in frame starting at base 1. Trimming at the junction amounts to 3 bases on V and 0 bases on J, and the germline ends lie 14 bases apart. The chain employs TRBV18 and TRBJ2-2, with TRBD1 tentatively as D gene (6 bases match). The sequenced sample was PBMCs or a T cell subset sorted from them (not recorded which). The TCR comes from an adult woman who had mild COVID-19 (a few samples of this study predate the infection). The sample titles of this study are shuffled in the database, so cell type and time point are left out; the donor was told from shared clones. The CDR3 here reads CASSPRERGSNTGELFF. The nucleotides read TGTGCCAGCTCACCCCGGGAAAGGGGGTCGAACACCGGGGAGCTGTTTTTT.